Below, one T cell receptor (beta chain) is given with its context. Its antigen is undetermined. This entry belongs to a study of T cells after yellow fever vaccination. Overall study context: With SMART-Seq v4 Ultra Low Input, the fractions containing low cell numbers were prepared. General observations from the study: The bulk population could contribute abundant contaminating clonotypes to FACS-sorted repertoires.

Using its own MiXCR run on the 5' RACE reads, TCRdb lists one record per CDR3 protein. The sample consists of around 600,000 distinct CDR3 sequences, around 12% of them appearing once. The sequence was obtained from a young man who received the YFV17D yellow fever vaccine. Here the sequenced sample was PBMCs, taken on the day of the yellow fever booster vaccination.

CDR3 amino acids: CASSLKRTTYEQYF. As DNA, the CDR3 is TGTGCCAGCAGCTTAAAGCGGACTACCTACGAGCAGTACTTC. V is TRBV7-8 and J is TRBJ2-7, with D maybe TRBD2 (6 bases). The germline V gene encodes CDR1 SGHVS and CDR2 FQNEAQ. V was clipped by 2 bases and J by 2 bases, with 10 bases between them. This CDR3 comprises 14 residues. The whole variable domain, filled in from reference TRBV7-8 and TRBJ2-7, reads GAGVSQSPRYKVAKRGQDVALRCDPISGHVSLFWYQQALGQGPEFLTYFQNEAQLDKSGLPSDRFFAERPEGSVSTLKIQRTQQEDSAVYLCASSLKRTTYEQYFGPGTRLTVT.